Presented here are 8 T cell receptor beta chains from one specimen sequenced in a study of response to subunit inactivated influenza vaccine. TCRdb reprocessed the RT-PCR reads with MiXCR, giving one entry per CDR3 protein. The sample records under 500,000 distinct CDR3 sequences, approximately 9.9% being singletons. The material was PBMCs from blood, obtained roughly 6 weeks after vaccination. Source of these receptors: a man aged 50 or older who received an inactivated influenza vaccine.

For this clonotype: It may be a read error: a sequence one base away is much more abundant. V usage is TRBV10-3 and J usage is TRBJ2-1; D possibly corresponds to TRBD2 (6 bases). The CDR3 is 17 residues long. Trimming cost V 4 bases and J 2 bases, with 18 bases left between them. Germline CDR1 reads ENHRY; CDR2 reads SYGVKD. The CDR3 nucleotides are TGTGCCATCAGTGTCCTTCGACTAGTGCAAACCTACAATGAGCAGTTCTTC. Amino acid sequence: CAISVLRLVQTYNEQFF.

In this sample, this clonotype turned up a few times. V gene TRBV7-3 combines with J gene TRBJ2-2; 8 bases are shared with TRBD1. CDR3 length: 14 residues. Looked up from germline, CDR1 is SGHTA and CDR2 is FQGTGA. Trimming cost V 1 base and J 6 bases; bases outside gene matches: 1. DNA for the CDR3: TGTGCCAGCAGCTTAAACAGGGGGTCCGGGGAGCTGTTTTTT. Its translation is CASSLNRGSGELFF.

This clonotype was detected many times. The chain is built from TRBV9 and TRBJ2-7; D call uncertain. The germline gives CDR1 SGDLS, CDR2 YYNGEE. The CDR3 covers 14 residues. V gave up 0 bases and J gave up 5 bases, with 12 bases separating them. The CDR3, as DNA: TGTGCCAGCAGCGTAGGAGGAGACACCCACGAGCAGTACTTC. Amino acid sequence: CASSVGGDTHEQYF.

This clonotype showed up just a few times. CDR3 residues: CAISETGTGELFF. For the CDR3, the DNA is TGTGCCATCAGTGAAACAGGGACCGGGGAGCTGTTTTTT. J is TRBJ2-2 and V is TRBV10-3; D is perhaps TRBD1 (6 bases). The ends were cut back, 3 bases at V and 5 bases at J, with 7 bases in the middle. The CDR3 runs to 13 residues. CDR1 is ENHRY, CDR2 SYGVKD, per germline.

This clonotype came up many times. The V gene is TRBV29-1, the J gene TRBJ2-1; D might be TRBD1 or TRBD2, each matching 5 bases. The CDR3 loop spans 12 amino acids. CDR1 is SQVTM, CDR2 ANQGSEA, per germline. The CDR3 region has the DNA TGCACCATTGGGACGTTCACCAATGAGCAGTTCTTC. Amino acid sequence: CTIGTFTNEQFF.

The chain is built from TRBV4-2 and TRBJ2-1; 13 bases fit TRBD2. Germline-derived CDR1 and CDR2 are LGHNA and YNFKEQ. The CDR3 runs 17 residues. V gave up 4 bases and J gave up 4 bases; unmatched junction bases: 7. The CDR3 region has the DNA TGTGCCAGCAGCCCCTGGACTAGCGGGGGCCAGTACAATGAGCAGTTCTTC. This codes for CASSPWTSGGQYNEQFF.

V usage is TRBV20-1 and J usage is TRBJ2-3, with 7 bases fitting TRBD1. Trimming cost V 7 bases and J 2 bases; bases outside gene matches: 15. The CDR3 extends over 16 amino acids. Germline V gives CDR1 DFQATT, CDR2 SNEGSKA (reference sequence). CDR3 in amino acids: CSGIRGGQGVTDTQYF. As DNA, the CDR3 is TGCAGTGGCATCAGAGGAGGCCAGGGGGTCACAGATACGCAGTATTTT.

This clonotype was seen more than once but under ten times. The genes are TRBV12-3 or TRBV12-4 and TRBJ2-7; D is undetermined. V shed 2 bases and J shed 5 bases, with 13 bases lying between them. The CDR3 has 14 amino acids. CDR3 sequence reads: CASSLNHHSDEQYF. The CDR3 DNA sequence: TGTGCCAGCAGTTTAAATCACCACAGTGACGAGCAGTACTTC.